Detailed here is one TCR beta chain. Its specificity is not known. The stimulus was an HIV-1 Gag 15-mer peptide pool, 0.8 to 1 ug/peptide/mL. Sorting of responding CD4+ T cells relied on upregulated CD40 ligand together with CD69. This sample was taken from a study of persistence of HIV-infected CD4 T cells. V lost 2 bases, J lost 1 base, and 11 bases lay in between. Germline V CDR1 and CDR2: SGHTA, FQGTGA. CDR3 size: 16 residues. The immunoSEQ assay was version 4, run in survey mode. The data were produced by immunoSEQ multiplex PCR, yet TCRdb's version contains in-frame clones alone and is incomplete. The data hold approximately 25,000 clones, with 74% observed a single time.

This TCR was sampled from an adult man with HIV who was CMV-seropositive. The chain uses TRBV7-3 and TRBJ2-2; the D gene is possibly TRBD1 (5 bases). The specimen was CD4+ T cells sorted from PBMCs after roughly 18-hour stimulation, collected from a patient who received antiretroviral therapy. CDR3 coding DNA: TGTGCCAGCAGCTTAGGTCCAGGACAGAACACCGGGGAGCTGTTTTTT. Amino acids: CASSLGPGQNTGELFF.